Listed below are T cell receptor beta chains from one sample, sequenced in a study of siplizumab effects on memory and regulatory T cells. Repertoires were generated with immunoSEQ multiplex PCR, while TCRdb's copy carries only in-frame clones and drops some. The data contain about 110,000 clones, around 90% of them singletons. The sample taken for sequencing was CD4+ T cells sorted from blood. The source of these receptors is a human donor in good health. Each CDR3 is given without its conserved first and last residue.

v_gene,j_gene,CDR3aa
TRBV2,TRBJ1-1,ASRVERGTEAF
TRBV7-2,TRBJ1-5,ASSLDGERNQPQH
TRBV9,TRBJ2-3,ASSPRLAGSLSTDTQY
TRBV30,TRBJ2-7,AWIGRAHGGYEQY
TRBV7-3,TRBJ2-5,ASSLMVGEGGETQY
TRBV6-5,TRBJ2-5,ASSSLARQY
TRBV7-8,TRBJ2-7,ASSLVGTGVRNYEQY
TRBV11-1,TRBJ1-1,ASSLKNTEAF
TRBV18,TRBJ2-7,ASSPSLGQNSYEQY
TRBV5-1,TRBJ2-3,ASSLVRGGTDTQY
TRBV11-2,TRBJ1-2,ASSLDKQFGYT
TRBV18,TRBJ1-4,ASSPVATNEKLF
TRBV27,TRBJ2-7,ASSSSLRTGAYEQY
TRBV6-1,TRBJ2-4,ASSQLRAY
TRBV9,TRBJ2-3,ASSDFGPGGPDTQY
TRBV5-1,TRBJ2-3,ASSLASLKASTDTQY
TRBV5-5,TRBJ2-3,ASSLEWVGQQY
TRBV6-6,TRBJ1-5,ASSSGGLDQPQH
TRBV5-6,TRBJ1-5,ASSLSRGYSNQPQH
TRBV19,TRBJ2-5,ASSMWSGGEETQY
TRBV10-3,TRBJ2-5,AISEGGTSGAQETQY
TRBV5-1,TRBJ1-5,ASSLGGTNSNQPQH
TRBV5-1,TRBJ2-3,ASRPGRSTDTQY
TRBV5-1,TRBJ2-5,ASSLGSGNQETQY
TRBV18,TRBJ1-1,ASSFIERVDTEAF
TRBV9,TRBJ1-5,ASSVLRRNQPQH
TRBV18,TRBJ1-1,ASQPPQGPNTEAF
TRBV6-1,TRBJ2-7,ASSVWTYEQY
TRBV25-1,TRBJ1-1,ASSEAGRSEAF
TRBV29-1,TRBJ2-5,SVARGVRETQY
TRBV12-5,TRBJ2-7,ASGHARGRQY
TRBV19,TRBJ1-3,ASSIVRISSGNTIY
TRBV5-1,TRBJ2-7,ASNWGGNYEQY
TRBV6-5,TRBJ1-5,ASSYSSRGGNQPQH
TRBV5-1,TRBJ2-1,ASSLEAGGRYNEQF
TRBV6-6,TRBJ2-2,ASSKGAGELF
TRBV2,TRBJ1-2,ASRDETDRASRFT
TRBV9,TRBJ2-3,ASSVELQVDTQY
TRBV6-4,TRBJ2-3,ASSESGSTDTQY
TRBV4-1,TRBJ2-7,ASSNLAGLSYEQY
TRBV5-1,TRBJ2-5,ASSSVGEETQY
TRBV25-1,TRBJ1-1,ASRTMGGDEAF
TRBV5-1,TRBJ1-1,ASSSLGGTEAF
TRBV7-9,TRBJ1-5,ASSLEQGPQH
TRBV2,TRBJ1-4,ASGRADTNEKLF
TRBV5-6,TRBJ1-1,ASSPPLGLRGTEVF